These 24 T cell receptor beta chains were sequenced from one sample in a study of shared clonotypes between healthy human individuals. Some clones are missing from TCRdb's copy, which holds only in-frame ones; the method was immunoSEQ multiplex PCR. The sample records about 1.5 million clones, 98% being singletons. What was sequenced was naive CD4+ T cells sorted from blood. Described subset: CD45RA+ positively selected. The receptors were sampled from a man aged 30 to 39 in good health.

This rearrangement joins TRBV7-9 to TRBJ2-1; the match to TRBD2 covers 7 bases. The CDR3 runs to 15 residues. Losses at the gene ends were 5 bases for V and 6 bases for J; bases not matched to a gene: 10. CDR1 and CDR2 from the germline V gene are SEHNR and FQNEAQ (reference sequence). Here the CDR3 reads CASSPTGGPFNEQFF. CDR3 bases: TGTGCCAGCAGCCCGACGGGGGGACCGTTCAATGAGCAGTTCTTC.

The rearrangement uses TRBV5-1 and TRBJ2-7; TRBD1 matches 10 bases. Germline V gene data show CDR1 as SGHRS and CDR2 as YFSETQ. J gave up 3 bases and V 0 bases, and 3 bases lay outside the gene matches. The CDR3 spans 15 residues. The CDR3 is CASSLDGTGVYEQYF. CDR3 nucleotides: TGCGCCAGCAGCTTGGACGGGACAGGGGTCTACGAGCAGTACTTC.

J is TRBJ1-2 and V is TRBV6-6, with 9 bases lining up with TRBD1. The CDR3 is made up of 15 amino acids. Losses at the gene ends were 2 bases for V and 4 bases for J; bases not matched to a gene: 5. Germline-derived CDR1 and CDR2 are MNHNY and SVGAGI (reference sequence). The CDR3 protein is CASSYPRGQGYGYTF. CDR3 in DNA: TGTGCCAGCAGTTACCCCAGGGGACAGGGCTATGGCTACACCTTC.

This chain joins TRBV7-9 and TRBJ1-2, with TRBD1 identical over 9 bases. This CDR3 has 14 amino acids. Germline assignment: CDR1 SEHNR and CDR2 FQNEAQ (reference sequence). V lost 0 bases and J lost 6; bases outside the gene matches: 2. The CDR3 spells CASSLAGQGHGYTF. The CDR3 nucleotides read TGTGCCAGCAGCTTAGCGGGACAGGGACATGGCTACACCTTC.

This chain links TRBV11-3 with TRBJ2-1, with D unresolved. This CDR3 is 12 amino acids long. In germline, CDR1 is SGHNT, CDR2 YENEEA. The ends were cut back, 1 base at V and 2 bases at J, with 0 bases in the middle. CDR3 bases: TGTGCCAGCAGCTTAGCCTACAATGAGCAGTTCTTC. Translated: CASSLAYNEQFF.

The rearrangement joins TRBV5-1 to TRBJ2-2; 10 bases match TRBD2. CDR1 is SGHRS and CDR2 is YFSETQ in the germline V gene. V shed 7 bases and J 4 bases; nucleotides not matched to a gene: 7. The CDR3 has 15 amino acids. This CDR3 is CASEREGLSTGELFF. In DNA, the CDR3 is TGCGCCAGCGAGCGGGAGGGACTTAGCACCGGGGAGCTGTTTTTT.

The chain employs TRBV29-1 and TRBJ2-2, with TRBD2 matching over 13 bases. The V gene end was trimmed by 4 bases and the J gene end by 7 bases; junction bases not matched to a gene: 6. Germline V gives CDR1 SQVTM, CDR2 ANQGSEA. The CDR3 is 15 residues long. CDR3: CSVGLAGGMSGELFF. Written as DNA, the CDR3 is TGCAGCGTTGGACTAGCGGGAGGAATGAGCGGGGAGCTGTTTTTT.

The genes are TRBV19 and TRBJ2-7, with D tentatively TRBD1 (6 bases). Trimming removed 2 bases at V and 3 bases at J, with 20 bases between. The CDR3 loop spans 17 amino acids. In germline, CDR1 is LNHDA, CDR2 SQIVND (reference sequence). As DNA, the CDR3 is TGTGCCAGTAGTATAACCTTTTCGGTTTCCAGGGGCTACGAGCAGTACTTC. Amino acids: CASSITFSVSRGYEQYF.

This rearrangement joins TRBV30 to TRBJ2-3; tentatively, D is TRBD1 (5 bases). Germline CDR1 and CDR2: GTSNPN and SVGIG (reference sequence). The CDR3 runs to 14 residues. Trimming stripped 3 bases from V and 1 base from J, with 11 bases between. The CDR3 DNA reads as TGTGCCTGGAGGGGGCCTGGCGGCACAGATACGCAGTATTTT. It codes for CAWRGPGGTDTQYF.

This chain uses TRBV4-1 with TRBJ2-5; D may match TRBD1 or TRBD2 (5 bases each). Germline assignment: CDR1 MGHRA and CDR2 YSYEKL. The ends were cut back, 1 base at V and 2 bases at J, with 14 bases in the middle. CDR3 size: 16 residues. The CDR3 nucleotides are TGCGCCAGCAGCCAAGCCCGGGGCTTTAAACAAGAGACCCAGTACTTC. It specifies CASSQARGFKQETQYF.

The V call is TRBV4-1, the J call TRBJ2-1; 10 bases are a match to TRBD2. After removal of 3 bases from V and 5 bases from J, the junction contained 10 bases not matched to a gene. Germline CDR1 is MGHRA and CDR2 is YSYEKL. The CDR3 covers 17 residues. CDR3 coding DNA: TGCGCCAGCAGCCAGTTACCGGGACTAGCGATTAACAATGAGCAGTTCTTC. Encoded protein: CASSQLPGLAINNEQFF.

The chain employs TRBV6-5 and TRBJ2-1, with D perhaps matching TRBD1 (6 bases). Germline lookup yields CDR1 MNHEY and CDR2 SVGAGI. This CDR3 region has 13 residues. Trimming stripped 7 bases from V and 4 bases from J, with 11 bases between. The CDR3 nucleotides read TGTGCCAGCACCACACAGGGATACAATGAGCAGTTCTTC. Its translation is CASTTQGYNEQFF.

The J gene is TRBJ1-1, the V gene TRBV7-6; 7 bases are shared with TRBD1. The germline gives CDR1 SGHVS, CDR2 FNYEAQ. With 5 bases clipped from V and 6 bases from J, the junction kept 6 bases outside the gene matches. This CDR3 spans 13 amino acids. In DNA form, the CDR3 reads TGTGCCAGCAGCGTCGACAGGGTCGCTGAAGCTTTCTTT. It encodes CASSVDRVAEAFF.

The gene calls are TRBV11-2 and TRBJ1-5, with TRBD1 identical over 11 bases. This CDR3 is built from 16 residues. After removal of 3 bases from V and 0 bases from J, the junction contained 1 base not matched to a gene. Looked up from germline, CDR1 is SGHAT and CDR2 is FQNNGV. CDR3: CASSLGQGGSNQPQHF. Here the CDR3 DNA reads TGTGCCAGCAGCTTGGGACAGGGGGGTAGCAATCAGCCCCAGCATTTT.

This chain uses TRBV15 with TRBJ2-6; unclear D gene. This CDR3 region has 15 residues. CDR1 is LNHNV and CDR2 is YYDKDF in the germline V gene (reference sequence). Trimming shortened V by 5 bases and J by 2 bases, and 10 bases separated the two germline ends. The CDR3 sequence is CATSLAPAGANVLTF. For the CDR3, the DNA is TGTGCCACCAGCCTTGCGCCGGCTGGGGCCAACGTCCTGACTTTC.

The CDR3 loop is CASKKLAGQGFHTEAFF. DNA of the CDR3: TGTGCCAGCAAAAAGCTAGCGGGACAGGGGTTCCACACTGAAGCTTTCTTT. V is TRBV2 and J is TRBJ1-1, with 10 bases identical to TRBD1. The germline V gene encodes CDR1 SNHLY and CDR2 FYNNEI. The CDR3 spans 17 residues. J lost 3 bases, V lost 7 bases, and 14 bases had no gene match. The whole variable domain, remainder taken from reference TRBV2 and TRBJ1-1, is EPEVTQTPSHQVTQMGQEVILRCVPISNHLYFYWYRQILGQKVEFLVSFYNNEISEKSEIFDDQFSVERPDGSNFTLKIRSTKLEDSAMYFCASKKLAGQGFHTEAFFGQGTRLTVV.

The chain has TRBV5-4 and TRBJ2-1; a possible D gene is TRBD1 (6 bases). V gave up 5 bases and J gave up 0 bases, with 18 bases separating them. Germline-derived CDR1 and CDR2 are SGHNT and YYREEE (reference sequence). The CDR3 sequence is 17 residues long. Here the CDR3 DNA reads TGTGCCAGCAGTCCGGCTGGGGGACACAGCTCCTACAATGAGCAGTTCTTC. The encoded protein is CASSPAGGHSSYNEQFF.

This clone has only one observation. The chain is built from TRBV6-1 and TRBJ2-3; the D is unclear. The germline V gene has CDR1 MNHNS and CDR2 SASEGT. The V end lost 3 bases, the J end lost 2 bases, and 9 bases lay between the germline ends. The CDR3 has 14 amino acids. This CDR3 reads CASSDQADTDTQYF. Written as DNA, the CDR3 is TGTGCCAGCAGTGATCAAGCAGACACAGATACGCAGTATTTT.

A word on this clone: At the DNA level, this CDR3 is encoded by other sequences in the same sample as well. The rearrangement links TRBV7-9 to TRBJ1-2, with TRBD1 matching over 8 bases. The ends lost 3 bases at V and 8 bases at J; junction bases unmatched: 2. The CDR3 runs to 12 residues. From germline, CDR1 is SEHNR and CDR2 FQNEAQ (reference sequence). CDR3 nucleotide sequence: TGTGCCAGCAGCTTCGACAGGGGCGGCTACACCTTC. It specifies CASSFDRGGYTF.

The chain links TRBV1 to TRBJ2-3; TRBD2 reflects the table's D call only, with no check against the DNA. TRBV1 is given as a pseudogene. The CDR3 is made up of 15 amino acids. DNA for the CDR3: TGCACCAGTCTTGGGACTAGCGGGTTGGGAGATACGCAGTATTTT. Its protein is CTSLGTSGLGDTQYF.

This clone was found once. The chain couples TRBV5-1 to TRBJ2-2; no reliable D call. CDR1 is SGHRS and CDR2 is YFSETQ in the germline V gene. Trimming stripped 4 bases from V and 4 bases from J, with 20 bases between. The CDR3 is 17 amino acids. As DNA, the CDR3 is TGCGCCAGCAGCCCCCGGCAGATCCGACGTCGCACCGGGGAGCTGTTTTTT. Translated: CASSPRQIRRRTGELFF.

This clone was observed once. V usage is TRBV28 and J usage is TRBJ1-4; D possibly corresponds to TRBD1 (6 bases). The CDR3 extends over 16 amino acids. CDR1 and CDR2 (germline): MDHEN, SYDVKM. V was cut by 6 bases and J by 8 bases, with 22 bases left in between. The CDR3 DNA reads as TGTGCCAGCAGCCCACCGGGGGGGCGGGTAAGGGAAAAACTGTTTTTT. Translation: CASSPPGGRVREKLFF.

In the case of this clone: Other DNA sequences in the sample encode the same CDR3. The chain combines TRBV7-2 with TRBJ2-3; D is unresolved. Germline V gives CDR1 SGHTA, CDR2 FQGNSA. The CDR3 is 14 amino acids. Trimming stripped 0 bases from V and 1 base from J, with 5 bases between. The CDR3 nucleotides are TGTGCCAGCAGCTTAGCAGGGCGCACAGATACGCAGTATTTT. Amino acid sequence: CASSLAGRTDTQYF.

CDR3 nucleotide sequence: TGTGCCAGCAGTACGACAGGGGGCTATGAAAAACTGTTTTTT. This translates into CASSTTGGYEKLFF. V usage is TRBV2 and J usage is TRBJ1-4, with 10 positions matching TRBD1. J lost 6 bases, V lost 5 bases, and 3 bases had no gene match. Germline CDR1 is SNHLY and CDR2 is FYNNEI. The CDR3 has 14 amino acids.